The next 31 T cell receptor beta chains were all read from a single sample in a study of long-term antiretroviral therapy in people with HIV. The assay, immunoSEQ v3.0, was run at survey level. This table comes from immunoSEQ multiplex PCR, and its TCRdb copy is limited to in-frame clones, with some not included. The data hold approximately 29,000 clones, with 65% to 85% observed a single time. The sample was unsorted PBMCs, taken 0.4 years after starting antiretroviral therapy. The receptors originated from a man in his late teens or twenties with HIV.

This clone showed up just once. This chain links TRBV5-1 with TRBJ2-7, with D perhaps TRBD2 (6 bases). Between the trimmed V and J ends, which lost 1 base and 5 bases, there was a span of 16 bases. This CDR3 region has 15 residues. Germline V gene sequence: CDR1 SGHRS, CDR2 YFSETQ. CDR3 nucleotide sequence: TGCGCCAGCAGCTTGAGGCGGGACGGCAGCGACGAGCAGTACTTC. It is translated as CASSLRRDGSDEQYF.

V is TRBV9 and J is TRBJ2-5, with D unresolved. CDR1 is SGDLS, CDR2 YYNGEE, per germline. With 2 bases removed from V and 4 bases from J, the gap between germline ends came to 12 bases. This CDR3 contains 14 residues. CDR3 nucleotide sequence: TGTGCCAGCAGCGTCTCCTACCCCAGAGAGACCCAGTACTTC. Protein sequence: CASSVSYPRETQYF.

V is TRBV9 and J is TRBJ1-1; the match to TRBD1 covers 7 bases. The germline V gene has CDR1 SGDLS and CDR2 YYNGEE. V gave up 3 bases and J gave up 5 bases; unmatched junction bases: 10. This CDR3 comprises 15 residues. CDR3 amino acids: CASSATGWGGTEAFF. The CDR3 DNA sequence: TGTGCCAGCAGCGCGACAGGGTGGGGAGGAACTGAAGCTTTCTTT.

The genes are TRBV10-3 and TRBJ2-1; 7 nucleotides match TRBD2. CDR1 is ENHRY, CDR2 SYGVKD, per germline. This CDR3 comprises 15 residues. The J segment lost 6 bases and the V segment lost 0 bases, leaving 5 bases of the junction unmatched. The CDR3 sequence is CAISESSGKSNEQFF. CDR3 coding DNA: TGTGCCATCAGTGAGTCGAGCGGGAAGAGCAATGAGCAGTTCTTC.

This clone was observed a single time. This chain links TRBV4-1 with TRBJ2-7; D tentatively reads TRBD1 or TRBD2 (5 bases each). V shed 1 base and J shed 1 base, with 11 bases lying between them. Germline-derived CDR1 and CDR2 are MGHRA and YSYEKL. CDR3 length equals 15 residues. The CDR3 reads CASSQVGTVSYEQYF. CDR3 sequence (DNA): TGCGCCAGCAGCCAAGTTGGGACGGTTTCCTACGAGCAGTACTTC.

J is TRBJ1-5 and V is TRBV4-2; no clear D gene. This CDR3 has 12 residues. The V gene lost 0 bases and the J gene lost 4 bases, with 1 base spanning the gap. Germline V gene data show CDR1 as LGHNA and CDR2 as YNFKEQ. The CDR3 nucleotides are TGTGCCAGCAGCCAAGATAATCAGCCCCAGCATTTT. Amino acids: CASSQDNQPQHF.

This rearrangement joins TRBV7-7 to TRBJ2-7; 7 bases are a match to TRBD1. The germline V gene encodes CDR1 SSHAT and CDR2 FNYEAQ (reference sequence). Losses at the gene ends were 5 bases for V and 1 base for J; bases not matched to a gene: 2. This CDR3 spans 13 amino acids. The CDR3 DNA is TGTGCCAGCAGCCAGGGACAGTCCTACGAGCAGTACTTC. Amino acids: CASSQGQSYEQYF. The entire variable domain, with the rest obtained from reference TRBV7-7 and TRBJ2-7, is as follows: GAGVSQSPRYKVTKRGQDVTLRCDPISSHATLYWYQQALGQGPEFLTYFNYEAQPDKSGLPSDRFSAERPEGSISTLTIQRTEQRDSAMYRCASSQGQSYEQYFGPGTRLTVT.

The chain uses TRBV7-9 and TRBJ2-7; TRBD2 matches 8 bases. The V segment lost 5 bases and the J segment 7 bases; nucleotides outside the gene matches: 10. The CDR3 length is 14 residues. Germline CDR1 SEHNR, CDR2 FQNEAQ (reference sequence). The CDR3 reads CASSDSSGGEEQYF. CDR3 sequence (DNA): TGTGCCAGCAGCGATTCCTCGGGGGGGGAGGAGCAGTACTTC. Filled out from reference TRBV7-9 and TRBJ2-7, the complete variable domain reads DTGVSQNPRHKITKRGQNVTFRCDPISEHNRLYWYRQTLGQGPEFLTYFQNEAQLEKSRLLSDRFSAERPKGSFSTLEIQRTEQGDSAMYLCASSDSSGGEEQYFGPGTRLTVT.

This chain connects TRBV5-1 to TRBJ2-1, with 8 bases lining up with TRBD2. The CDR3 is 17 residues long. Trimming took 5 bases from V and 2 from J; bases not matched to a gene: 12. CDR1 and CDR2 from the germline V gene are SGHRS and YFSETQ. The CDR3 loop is CASRESGAGETYNEQFF. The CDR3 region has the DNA TGCGCCAGCAGGGAAAGCGGAGCGGGAGAGACCTACAATGAGCAGTTCTTC. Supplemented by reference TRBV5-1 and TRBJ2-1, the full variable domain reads KAGVTQTPRYLIKTRGQQVTLSCSPISGHRSVSWYQQTPGQGLQFLFEYFSETQRNKGNFPGRFSGRQFSNSRSEMNVSTLELGDSALYLCASRESGAGETYNEQFFGPGTRLTVL.

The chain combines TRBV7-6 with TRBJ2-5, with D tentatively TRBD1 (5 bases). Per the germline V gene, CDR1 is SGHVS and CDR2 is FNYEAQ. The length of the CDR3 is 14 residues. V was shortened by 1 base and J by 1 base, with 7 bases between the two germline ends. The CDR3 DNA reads TGTGCCAGCAGCTTAGAGGACACCCAAGAGACCCAGTACTTC. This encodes CASSLEDTQETQYF.

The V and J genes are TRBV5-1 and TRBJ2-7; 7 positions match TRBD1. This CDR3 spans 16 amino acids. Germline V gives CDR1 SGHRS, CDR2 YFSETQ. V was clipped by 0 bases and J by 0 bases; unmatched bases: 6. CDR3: CASSLAAGGPSYEQYF. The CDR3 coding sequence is TGCGCCAGCAGCTTGGCTGCAGGGGGTCCCTCCTACGAGCAGTACTTC.

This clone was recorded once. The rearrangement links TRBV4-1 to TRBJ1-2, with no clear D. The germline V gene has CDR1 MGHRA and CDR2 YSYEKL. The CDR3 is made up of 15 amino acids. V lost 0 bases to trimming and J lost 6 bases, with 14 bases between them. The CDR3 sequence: CASSQEIALVHGYTF. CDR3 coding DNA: TGCGCCAGCAGCCAAGAAATAGCGCTGGTCCATGGCTACACCTTC.

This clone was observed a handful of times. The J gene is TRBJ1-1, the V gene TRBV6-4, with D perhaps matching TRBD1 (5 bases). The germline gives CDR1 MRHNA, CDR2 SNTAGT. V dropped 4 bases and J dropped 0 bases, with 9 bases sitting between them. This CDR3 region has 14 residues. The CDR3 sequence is CASSATGMNTEAFF. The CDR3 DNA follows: TGTGCCAGCAGTGCCACAGGTATGAACACTGAAGCTTTCTTT.

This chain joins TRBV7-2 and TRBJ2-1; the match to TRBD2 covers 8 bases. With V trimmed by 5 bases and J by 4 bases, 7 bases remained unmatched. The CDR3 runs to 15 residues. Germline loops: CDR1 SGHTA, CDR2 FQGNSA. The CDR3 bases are TGTGCCAGCAGCAAATGGGCGGGGGGTTACAATGAGCAGTTCTTC. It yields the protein CASSKWAGGYNEQFF.

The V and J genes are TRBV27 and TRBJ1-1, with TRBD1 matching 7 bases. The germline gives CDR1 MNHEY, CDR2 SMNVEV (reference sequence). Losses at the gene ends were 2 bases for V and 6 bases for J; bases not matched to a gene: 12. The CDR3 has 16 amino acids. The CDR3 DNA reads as TGTGCCAGCAGTTTAATACACGGGACAGCGACCTCTGAAGCTTTCTTT. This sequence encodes CASSLIHGTATSEAFF.

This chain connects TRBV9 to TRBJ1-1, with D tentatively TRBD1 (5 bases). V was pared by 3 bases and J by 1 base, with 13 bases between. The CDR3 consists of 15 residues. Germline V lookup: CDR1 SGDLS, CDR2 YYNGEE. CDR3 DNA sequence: TGTGCCAGCAGCGGCTCCAGGGTAGAGAACACTGAAGCTTTCTTT. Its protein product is CASSGSRVENTEAFF.

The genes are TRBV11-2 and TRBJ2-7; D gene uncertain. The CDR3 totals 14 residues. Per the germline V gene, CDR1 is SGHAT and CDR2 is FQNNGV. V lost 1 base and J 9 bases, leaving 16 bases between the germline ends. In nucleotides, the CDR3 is TGTGCCAGCAGCTTAGTTTCAGCTGGTTGGGGGCAGTACTTC. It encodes CASSLVSAGWGQYF.

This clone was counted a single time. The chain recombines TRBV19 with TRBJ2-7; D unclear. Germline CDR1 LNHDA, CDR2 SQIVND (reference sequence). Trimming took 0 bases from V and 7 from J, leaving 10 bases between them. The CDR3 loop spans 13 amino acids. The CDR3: CASSIDRQFEQYF. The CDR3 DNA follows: TGTGCCAGTAGTATAGATCGTCAGTTTGAGCAGTACTTC.

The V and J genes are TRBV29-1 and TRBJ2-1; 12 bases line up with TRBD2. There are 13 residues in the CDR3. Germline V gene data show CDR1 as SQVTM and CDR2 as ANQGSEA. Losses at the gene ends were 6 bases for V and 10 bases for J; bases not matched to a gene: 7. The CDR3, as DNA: TGCAGCGTAGCCGGGACTAGCGGGTACGAGCAGTTCTTC. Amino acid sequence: CSVAGTSGYEQFF.

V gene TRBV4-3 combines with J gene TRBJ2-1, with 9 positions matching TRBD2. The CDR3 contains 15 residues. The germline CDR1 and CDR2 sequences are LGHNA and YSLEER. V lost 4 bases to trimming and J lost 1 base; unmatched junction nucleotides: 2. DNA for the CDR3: TGCGCCAGCAGCCTCGGACTAGCGTCCTACAATGAGCAGTTCTTC. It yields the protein CASSLGLASYNEQFF.

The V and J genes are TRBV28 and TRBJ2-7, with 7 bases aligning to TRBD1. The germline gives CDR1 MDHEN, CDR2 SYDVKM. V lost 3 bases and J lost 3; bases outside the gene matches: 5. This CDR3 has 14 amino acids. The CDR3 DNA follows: TGTGCCAGCAGTTTGTACAGGGGAAACTACGAGCAGTACTTC. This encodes CASSLYRGNYEQYF.

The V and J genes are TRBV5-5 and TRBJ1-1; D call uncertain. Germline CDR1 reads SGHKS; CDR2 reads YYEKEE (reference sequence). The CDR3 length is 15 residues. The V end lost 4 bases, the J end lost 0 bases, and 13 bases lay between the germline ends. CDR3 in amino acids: CASSLGNRLNTEAFF. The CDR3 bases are TGTGCCAGCAGCCTTGGTAACCGGTTGAACACTGAAGCTTTCTTT.

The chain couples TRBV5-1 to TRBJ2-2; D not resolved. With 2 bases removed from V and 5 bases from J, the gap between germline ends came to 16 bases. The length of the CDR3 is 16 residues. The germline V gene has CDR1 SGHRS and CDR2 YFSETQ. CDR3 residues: CASSFWEGYSTGELFF. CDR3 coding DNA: TGCGCCAGCAGCTTTTGGGAAGGGTATAGTACCGGGGAGCTGTTTTTT.

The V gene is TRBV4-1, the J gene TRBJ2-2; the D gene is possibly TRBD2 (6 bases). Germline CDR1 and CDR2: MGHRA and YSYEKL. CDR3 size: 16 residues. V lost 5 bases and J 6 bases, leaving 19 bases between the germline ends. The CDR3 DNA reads TGCGCCAGCAGCTCTAGCGTCCAGCCCGGGGCCGGGGAGCTGTTTTTT. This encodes CASSSSVQPGAGELFF.

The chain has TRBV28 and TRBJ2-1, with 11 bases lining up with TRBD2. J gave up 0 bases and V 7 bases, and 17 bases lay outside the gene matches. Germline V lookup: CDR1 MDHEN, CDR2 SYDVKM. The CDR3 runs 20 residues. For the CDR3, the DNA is TGTGCCAGCAATGGCGTGTGGGGGCTAGCGGGAGGAAGCTCCTACAATGAGCAGTTCTTC. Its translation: CASNGVWGLAGGSSYNEQFF.

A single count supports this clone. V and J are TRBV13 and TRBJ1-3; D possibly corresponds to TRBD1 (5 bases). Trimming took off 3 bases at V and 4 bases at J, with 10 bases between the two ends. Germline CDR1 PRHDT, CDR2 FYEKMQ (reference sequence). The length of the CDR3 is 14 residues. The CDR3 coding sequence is TGTGCCAGCAGCTTGGGACCGGGAGGAAACACCATATATTTT. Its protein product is CASSLGPGGNTIYF.

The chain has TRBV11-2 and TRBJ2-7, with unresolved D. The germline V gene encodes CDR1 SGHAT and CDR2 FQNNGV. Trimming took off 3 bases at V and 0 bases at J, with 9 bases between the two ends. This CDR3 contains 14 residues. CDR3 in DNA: TGTGCCAGCAGCTTCGGTAGGAGCTCCTACGAGCAGTACTTC. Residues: CASSFGRSSYEQYF.

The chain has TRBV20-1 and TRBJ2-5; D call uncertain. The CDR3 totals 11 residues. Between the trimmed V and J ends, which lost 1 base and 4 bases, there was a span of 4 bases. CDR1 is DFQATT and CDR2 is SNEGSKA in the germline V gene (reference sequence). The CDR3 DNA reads TGCAGTGCTAGAGTAGGAGAGACCCAGTACTTC. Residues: CSARVGETQYF.

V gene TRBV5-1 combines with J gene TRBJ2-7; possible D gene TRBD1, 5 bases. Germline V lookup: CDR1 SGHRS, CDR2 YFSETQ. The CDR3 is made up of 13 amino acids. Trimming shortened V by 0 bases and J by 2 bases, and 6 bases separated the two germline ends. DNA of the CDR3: TGCGCCAGCAGCTTGGCAGGGACCTACGAGCAGTACTTC. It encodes CASSLAGTYEQYF.

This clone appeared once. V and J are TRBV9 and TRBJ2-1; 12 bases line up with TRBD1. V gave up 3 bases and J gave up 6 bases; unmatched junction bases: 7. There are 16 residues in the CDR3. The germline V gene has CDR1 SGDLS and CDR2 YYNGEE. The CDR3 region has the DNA TGTGCCAGCAGCGCTTTGGGGGACAGGGGGCTCAATGAGCAGTTCTTC. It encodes CASSALGDRGLNEQFF.

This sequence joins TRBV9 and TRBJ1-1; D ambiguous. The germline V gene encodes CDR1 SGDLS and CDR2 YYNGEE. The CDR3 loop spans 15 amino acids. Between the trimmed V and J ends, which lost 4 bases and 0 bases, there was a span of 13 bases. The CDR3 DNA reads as TGTGCCAGCAGCCCAGGAGGAGGGATGAACACTGAAGCTTTCTTT. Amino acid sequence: CASSPGGGMNTEAFF.